The clone carrying this TCR beta chain was seen a few times. The sample comes from a study of beta chain features in type 1 diabetes. V lost 7 bases to trimming and J lost 8 bases; unmatched junction nucleotides: 8. In germline, CDR1 is SGHTA, CDR2 FQGNSA. The CDR3 sequence is 13 residues long. Reverse transcribing all isolated RNA meant expressed TCRB transcripts were sequenced. The protocol was immunoSEQ multiplex PCR, while the TCRdb copy is restricted to in-frame clones and leaves out a portion. Among approximately 110,000 clones listed, approximately 39% were seen once. Sequenced material: stem cell memory CD4+ T cells from blood. The chain recombines TRBV7-2 with TRBJ2-3; TRBD2 matches 8 bases. The receptor comes from a young woman in good health. The CDR3 reads CASTLQAGGTQYF. CDR3 nucleotides: TGTGCCAGCACACTACAGGCGGGAGGTACGCAGTATTTT.